Here is one TCR beta chain with its context. This CDR3 contains 11 residues. Germline V gene lookup returns CDR1 DFQATT and CDR2 SNEGSKA (reference sequence). Amplification used 60 Vbeta primers and 13 Jbeta primers. Generated by immunoSEQ multiplex PCR, the TCRdb table keeps only in-frame clones and is missing some. The sample records just under 250,000 clones, 82% being singletons. The source of the sample is a study of cytomegalovirus exposure and HLA in healthy donors. Overall study context: A data release that came early held around 85 million unique TCRs from HLA-typed donors.

The rearrangement uses TRBV20-1 and TRBJ1-1, with TRBD1 identical over 8 bases. Specimen: PBMCs. This receptor was taken from a woman between 35 and 50 years old in good health and CMV-seropositive. The CDR3 spells CRGQGGTEAFF. In nucleotides, the CDR3 is TGCAGAGGACAGGGCGGCACTGAAGCTTTCTTT.